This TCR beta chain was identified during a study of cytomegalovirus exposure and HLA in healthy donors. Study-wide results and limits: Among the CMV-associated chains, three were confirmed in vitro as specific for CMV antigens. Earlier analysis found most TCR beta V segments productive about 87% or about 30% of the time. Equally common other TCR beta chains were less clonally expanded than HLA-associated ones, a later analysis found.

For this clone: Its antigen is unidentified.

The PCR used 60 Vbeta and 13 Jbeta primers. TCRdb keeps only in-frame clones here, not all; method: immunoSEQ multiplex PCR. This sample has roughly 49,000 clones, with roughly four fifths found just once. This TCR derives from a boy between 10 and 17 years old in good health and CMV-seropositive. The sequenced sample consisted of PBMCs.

As DNA, the CDR3 is TGTGCCGTTTCCCCCGGGACAGGGCGTAACTATGGCTACACCTTC. It is translated as CAVSPGTGRNYGYTF. The rearrangement joins TRBV6-1 to TRBJ1-2; 9 bases are shared with TRBD1. Germline loops: CDR1 MNHNS, CDR2 SASEGT. J gave up 1 base and V 11 bases, and 11 bases lay outside the gene matches. The CDR3 totals 15 residues.